This T cell receptor (beta chain) was identified during a study of blood T cell repertoires in COVID-19. Study-wide background: Acute and convalescent COVID-19 specimens originated in the United States, Italy and Spain. T cells, B-cell-depleted T cells, or PBMCs supplied cDNA or gDNA.

Germline V gene data show CDR1 as MNHNS and CDR2 as SASEGT. The CDR3 has 15 amino acids. V was trimmed by 3 bases and J by 4 bases, leaving 12 bases between them. In the source study's methods: Estimation of nucleated cell counts relied on the amplification of reference gene primers. Assay used: immunoSEQ multiplex PCR; TCRdb lists only in-frame clones, some missing. V, J and clone size reflect that table, while D and trimming were determined from the DNA. The repertoire holds several thousand clones, with 85% to 90% as singletons. The sequence came from a man aged 55-75 years with acute or convalescent COVID-19. The sequenced sample was peripheral blood. V gene TRBV6-1 combines with J gene TRBJ1-4; tentative D call: TRBD1 (5 bases). CDR3: CASSDFLTVNEKLFF. In DNA form, the CDR3 reads TGTGCCAGCAGTGATTTCCTGACAGTTAATGAAAAACTGTTTTTT.